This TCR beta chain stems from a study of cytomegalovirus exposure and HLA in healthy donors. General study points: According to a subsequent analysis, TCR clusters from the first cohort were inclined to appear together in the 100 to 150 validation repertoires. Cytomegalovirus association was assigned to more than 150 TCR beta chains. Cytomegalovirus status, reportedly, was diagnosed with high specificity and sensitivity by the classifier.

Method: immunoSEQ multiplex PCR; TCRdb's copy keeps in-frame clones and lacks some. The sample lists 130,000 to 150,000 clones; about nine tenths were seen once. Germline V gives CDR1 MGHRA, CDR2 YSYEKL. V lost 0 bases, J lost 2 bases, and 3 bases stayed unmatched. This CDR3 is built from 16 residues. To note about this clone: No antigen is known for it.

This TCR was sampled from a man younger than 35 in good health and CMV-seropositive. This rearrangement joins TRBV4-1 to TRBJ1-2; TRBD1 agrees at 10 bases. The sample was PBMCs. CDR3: CASSQEETGGNYGYTF. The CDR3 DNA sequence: TGCGCCAGCAGCCAAGAGGAGACAGGGGGCAACTATGGCTACACCTTC.